This T cell receptor (beta chain) was documented in a study of T cell repertoires in cytomegalovirus infection. This clonotype has at least ten counts. TCRdb used MiXCR to reprocess the reads, holding one entry per CDR3 protein. This sample carries some 400,000 distinct CDR3 sequences, roughly 20% of them seen once, and the ten largest clones take approximately 10%. Trimming at V came to 8 bases and at J to 4 bases, leaving 8 bases not matched to a gene. The CDR3 is 14 amino acids. Germline loops: CDR1 SGHTA, CDR2 FQGNSA. This clonotype was obtained from a human donor in good health (CMV status not recorded). Some clones in this sample may be carry-over from other donors' samples. What was sequenced was PBMCs. V is TRBV7-2 and J is TRBJ1-1, with 9 bases identical to TRBD1. In DNA, the CDR3 is TGTGCCAGCGGACCCTACAGGGGGCTCACTGAAGCTTTCTTT. Encoded protein: CASGPYRGLTEAFF.